The clone carrying this T cell receptor beta chain appeared a few times. Its specificity is unknown. This may arise from a read error, as a much more abundant clone is one base away. The CDR3 length is 14 residues. Germline V gene data show CDR1 as ENHRY and CDR2 as SYGVKD. The V end was cut by 0 bases, the J end by 4 bases, with 9 bases between. Researchers took RNA transcripts and amplified the TCR beta CDR3 regions from them. Using the HTBI primer set, a first-round RT-PCR was run on the TCR CDR3. One entry per CDR3 protein, called by TCRdb with MiXCR from the multiplex PCR reads. Of over 700,000 distinct CDR3 sequences listed, over 35% were seen once; the top ten hold approximately 31%. Newly diagnosed hyperthyroidism patients aged 18 to 65 years had disease lasting under 2 months. This specimen comes from a study of T cells in Graves' hyperthyroidism and ophthalmopathy. Background on the study: Peripheral blood was taken when the disease was first diagnosed, before any treatment began. Findings and caveats of the study: Ophthalmopathy was distinguished from stable hyperthyroidism by 13 V-J signatures.

The material sequenced was blood. The gene calls are TRBV10-3 and TRBJ1-1; tentative D call: TRBD1 (6 bases). The TCR was taken from a woman aged 40 to 50 with Graves' hyperthyroidism. As DNA, the CDR3 is TGTGCCATCAGTGAGTCCCGGGGGCGCACTGAAGCTTTCTTT. Amino acid sequence: CAISESRGRTEAFF.